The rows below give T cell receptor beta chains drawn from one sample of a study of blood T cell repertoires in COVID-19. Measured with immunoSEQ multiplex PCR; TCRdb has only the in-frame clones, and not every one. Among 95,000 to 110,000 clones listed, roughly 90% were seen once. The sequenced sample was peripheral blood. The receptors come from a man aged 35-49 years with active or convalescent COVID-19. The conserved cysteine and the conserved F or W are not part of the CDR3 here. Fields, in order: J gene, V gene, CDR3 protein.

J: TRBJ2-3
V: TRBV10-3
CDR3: AISGAGQGGSDTQY

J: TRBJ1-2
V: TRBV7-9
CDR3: ASSLVTGSGYT

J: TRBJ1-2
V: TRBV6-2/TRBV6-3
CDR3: ASSYTGGDYT

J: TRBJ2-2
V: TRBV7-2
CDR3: ASSLGFLTGELF

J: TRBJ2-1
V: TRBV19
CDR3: ASSRGGGTLSYNEQF

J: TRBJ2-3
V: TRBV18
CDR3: ASSQTSTDTQY

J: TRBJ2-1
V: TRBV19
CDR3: ASSTIGGGYNEQF

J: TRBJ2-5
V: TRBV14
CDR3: ASSQEAGGLKTQY

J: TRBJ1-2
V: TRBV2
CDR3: ASSEVDDQFYGYT

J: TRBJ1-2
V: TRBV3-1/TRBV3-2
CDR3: ASSQAEDSVNYGYT

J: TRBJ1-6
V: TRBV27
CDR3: ASSLRNSPLH

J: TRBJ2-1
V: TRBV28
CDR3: ASSLASGSGYNEQF